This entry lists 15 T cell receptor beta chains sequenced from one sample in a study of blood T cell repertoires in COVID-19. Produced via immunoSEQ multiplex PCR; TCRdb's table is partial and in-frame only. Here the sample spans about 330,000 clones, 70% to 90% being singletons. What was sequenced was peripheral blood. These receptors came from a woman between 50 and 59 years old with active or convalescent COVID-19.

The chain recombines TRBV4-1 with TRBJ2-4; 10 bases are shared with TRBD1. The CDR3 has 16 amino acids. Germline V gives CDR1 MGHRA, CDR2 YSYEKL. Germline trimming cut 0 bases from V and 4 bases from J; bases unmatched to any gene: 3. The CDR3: CASSQEGGQGKNIQYF. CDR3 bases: TGCGCCAGCAGCCAAGAAGGGGGACAGGGGAAAAACATTCAGTACTTC.

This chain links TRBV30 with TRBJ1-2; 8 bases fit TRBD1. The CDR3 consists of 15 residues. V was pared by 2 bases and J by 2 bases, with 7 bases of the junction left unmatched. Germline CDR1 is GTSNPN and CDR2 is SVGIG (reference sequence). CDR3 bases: TGTGCCTGGAGTATACCCGGACAGGGAAACTATGGCTACACCTTC. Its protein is CAWSIPGQGNYGYTF.

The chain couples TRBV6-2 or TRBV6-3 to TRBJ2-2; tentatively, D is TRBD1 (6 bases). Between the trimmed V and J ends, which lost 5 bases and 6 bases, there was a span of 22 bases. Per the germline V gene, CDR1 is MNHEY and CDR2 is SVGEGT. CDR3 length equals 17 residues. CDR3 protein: CASSTARTADGAGELFF. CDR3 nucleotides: TGTGCCAGCAGTACCGCCCGGACAGCTGACGGGGCCGGGGAGCTGTTTTTT.

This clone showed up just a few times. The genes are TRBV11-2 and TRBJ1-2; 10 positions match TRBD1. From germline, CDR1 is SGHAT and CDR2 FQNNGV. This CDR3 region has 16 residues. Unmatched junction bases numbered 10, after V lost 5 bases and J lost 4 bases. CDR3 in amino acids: CASSRPGQGSVYGYTF. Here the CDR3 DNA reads TGTGCCAGCAGCAGACCGGGACAGGGGTCCGTCTATGGCTACACCTTC.

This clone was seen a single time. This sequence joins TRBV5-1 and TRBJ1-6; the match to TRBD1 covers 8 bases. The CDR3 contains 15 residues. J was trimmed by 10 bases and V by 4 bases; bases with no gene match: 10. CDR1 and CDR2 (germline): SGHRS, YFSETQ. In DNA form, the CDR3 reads TGCGCCAGCAGCCAAGGGGACAGGTTCTTCTCACCCCTCCACTTT. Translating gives CASSQGDRFFSPLHF.

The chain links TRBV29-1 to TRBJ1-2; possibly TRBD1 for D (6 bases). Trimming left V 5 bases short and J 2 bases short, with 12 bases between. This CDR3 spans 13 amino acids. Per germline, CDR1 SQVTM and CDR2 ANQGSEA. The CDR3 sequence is CSVRAQGNYGYTF. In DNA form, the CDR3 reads TGCAGCGTTCGGGCGCAGGGGAACTATGGCTACACCTTC. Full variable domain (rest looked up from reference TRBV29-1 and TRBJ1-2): SAVISQKPSRDICQRGTSLTIQCQVDSQVTMMFWYRQQPGQSLTLIATANQGSEATYESGFVIDKFPISRPNLTFSTLTVSNMSPEDSSIYLCSVRAQGNYGYTFGSGTRLTVV.

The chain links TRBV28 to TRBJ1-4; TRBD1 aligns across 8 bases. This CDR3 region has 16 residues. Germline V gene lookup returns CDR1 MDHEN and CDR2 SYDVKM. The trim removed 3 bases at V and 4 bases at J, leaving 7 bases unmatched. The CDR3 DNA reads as TGTGCCAGCAGTTTGGGCAGGGGGCGCCTTAATGAAAAACTGTTTTTT. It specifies CASSLGRGRLNEKLFF.

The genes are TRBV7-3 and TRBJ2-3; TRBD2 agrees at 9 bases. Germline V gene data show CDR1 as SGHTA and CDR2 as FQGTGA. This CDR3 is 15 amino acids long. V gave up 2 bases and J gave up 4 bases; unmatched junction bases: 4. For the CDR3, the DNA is TGTGCCAGCAGCTTACGCGGGGGGGCCTCAGATACGCAGTATTTT. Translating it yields CASSLRGGASDTQYF.

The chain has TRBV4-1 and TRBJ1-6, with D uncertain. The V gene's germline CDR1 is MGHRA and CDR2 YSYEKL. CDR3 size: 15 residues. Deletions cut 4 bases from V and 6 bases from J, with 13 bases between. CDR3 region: CASSPAGRGNSPLHF. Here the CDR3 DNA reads TGCGCCAGCAGCCCGGCTGGCCGGGGTAATTCACCCCTCCACTTT.

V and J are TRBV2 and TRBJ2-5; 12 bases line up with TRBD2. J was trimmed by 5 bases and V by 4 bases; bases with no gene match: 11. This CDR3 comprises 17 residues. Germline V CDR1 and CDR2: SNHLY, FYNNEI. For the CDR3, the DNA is TGTGCCAGCAGTGCGGGAGCTAGCGGGGGGGCCCGTGAGACCCAGTACTTC. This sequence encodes CASSAGASGGARETQYF.

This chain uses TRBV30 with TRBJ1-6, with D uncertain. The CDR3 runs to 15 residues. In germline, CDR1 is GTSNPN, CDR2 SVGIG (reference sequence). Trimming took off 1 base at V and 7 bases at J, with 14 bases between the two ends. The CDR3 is CAWSALEGWNSPLHF. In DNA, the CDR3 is TGTGCCTGGAGTGCCCTAGAGGGATGGAATTCACCCCTCCACTTT.

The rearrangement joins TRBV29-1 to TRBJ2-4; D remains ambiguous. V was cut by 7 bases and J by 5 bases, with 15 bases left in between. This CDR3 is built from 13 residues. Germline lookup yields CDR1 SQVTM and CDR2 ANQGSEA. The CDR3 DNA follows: TGCAGCGCCACCTCCGGAGCTCAAAACATTCAGTACTTC. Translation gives CSATSGAQNIQYF.

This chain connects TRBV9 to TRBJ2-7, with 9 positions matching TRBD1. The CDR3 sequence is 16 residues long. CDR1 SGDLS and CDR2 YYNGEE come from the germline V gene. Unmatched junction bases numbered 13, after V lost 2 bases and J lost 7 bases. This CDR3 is CASSVSGGQGVWEQYF. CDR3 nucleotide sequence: TGTGCCAGCAGCGTCTCCGGGGGACAGGGTGTGTGGGAGCAGTACTTC.

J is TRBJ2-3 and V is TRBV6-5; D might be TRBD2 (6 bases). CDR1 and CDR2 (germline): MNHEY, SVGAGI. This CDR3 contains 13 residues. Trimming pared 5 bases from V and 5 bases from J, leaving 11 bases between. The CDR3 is CASSPTGLDTQYF. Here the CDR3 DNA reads TGTGCCAGCAGTCCGACGGGACTAGATACGCAGTATTTT.

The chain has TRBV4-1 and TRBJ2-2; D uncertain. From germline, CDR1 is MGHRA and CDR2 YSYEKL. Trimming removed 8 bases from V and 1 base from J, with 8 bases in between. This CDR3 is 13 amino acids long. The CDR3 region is CASLDLNTGELFF. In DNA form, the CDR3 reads TGCGCCAGCCTAGACTTGAACACCGGGGAGCTGTTTTTT.